This TCR beta chain was sequenced during a study of blood T cell repertoires in COVID-19. Whole-study context: PBMCs, B-cell-depleted T cells, or T cells provided the cDNA or gDNA that made up the material.

Adults between about 18 and 95 years of age took part from more than 20 US areas. Participant-reported clinical history was the basis for cohort assignment. Recovery meant two consecutive negative NP/OP PCR tests, professional clearance, or resolved symptoms. Libraries were prepared by immunoSEQ multiplex PCR; TCRdb keeps only in-frame clonotypes and omits some of them. Here the sample spans 150,000 to 200,000 clones, 75% to 90% being singletons. The germline gives CDR1 SGHTA, CDR2 FQGNSA. Unmatched junction bases numbered 14, after V lost 6 bases and J lost 3 bases. CDR3 size: 17 residues. V usage is TRBV7-2 and J usage is TRBJ1-2, with TRBD1 matching 9 bases. The sample consisted of PBMCs or T cells enriched from blood (not recorded which). The receptor's source is a woman under 40 who had recovered from COVID-19. Here the CDR3 reads CASRKKSQGAGYYGYTF. The CDR3 nucleotides read TGTGCCAGCAGGAAAAAGTCACAGGGGGCAGGTTACTATGGCTACACCTTC.